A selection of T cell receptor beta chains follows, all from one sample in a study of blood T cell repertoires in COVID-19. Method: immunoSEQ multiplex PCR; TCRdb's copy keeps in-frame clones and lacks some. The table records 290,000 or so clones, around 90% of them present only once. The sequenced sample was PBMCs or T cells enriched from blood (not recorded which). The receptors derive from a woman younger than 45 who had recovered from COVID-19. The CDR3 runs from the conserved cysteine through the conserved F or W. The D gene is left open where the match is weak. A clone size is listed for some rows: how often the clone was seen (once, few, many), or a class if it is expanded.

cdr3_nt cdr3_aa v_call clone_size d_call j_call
TGTGCCAGTAGTCGCGGACTAGCCGCCTACGAGCAGTACTTC CASSRGLAAYEQYF TRBV19 . TRBD2 TRBJ2-7
TGCGCCAGCAGCCCCTGGACAGCTAACACCGGGGAGCTGTTTTTT CASSPWTANTGELFF TRBV4-1 . . TRBJ2-2
TGTGCCAGCAGTTGGACAGGGGGCTCTTCCCAGCATTTT CASSWTGGSSQHF TRBV28 . TRBD1 TRBJ1-5
TGTGCCAGCTCGCCCGACAGCTATGGCTACACCTTC CASSPDSYGYTF TRBV18 . . TRBJ1-2
TGTGCCAGCACCAAACGTCAAGAGACCCAGTACTTC CASTKRQETQYF TRBV7-9 . . TRBJ2-5
TGTGCCAGCAGCTTTATTGATACGCAGTATTTT CASSFIDTQYF TRBV7-2 . . TRBJ2-3
TGTGCCAGTAGACTCAGGGATCAGCCCCAGCATTTT CASRLRDQPQHF TRBV19 . . TRBJ1-5
TGTGCCAGCAGTTTGAGACTCGGGTTCCCGAACACCGGGGAGCTGTTTTTT CASSLRLGFPNTGELFF TRBV28 . . TRBJ2-2
TGCGCCAGCACGATACAGGGAGACACCGGGGAGCTGTTTTTT CASTIQGDTGELFF TRBV5-1 . . TRBJ2-2
TGTGCCAGCAGTTCTACTAGTTTAGGTCAGTTCTTC CASSSTSLGQFF TRBV28 few . TRBJ2-1
TGTGCCAGCCGACAGGGATCCGAGCAGTACTTC CASRQGSEQYF TRBV19 . TRBD1 TRBJ2-7
TGTGCCAGCAGCAAAGTCCCGGGACAGGGGACGGGCACTGAAGCTTTCTTT CASSKVPGQGTGTEAFF TRBV21-1 . . TRBJ1-1
TGTGCCAGCAGCTTTATGGGAGCAGAGACCCAGTACTTC CASSFMGAETQYF TRBV5-4 . . TRBJ2-5
TGTGCCAGCAGCTCCCCTGGGACTAGCGGGATTCCGTTCTTC CASSSPGTSGIPFF TRBV11-3 . TRBD2 TRBJ2-1
TGTGCCAGTAGTAGGGGGACAGGGGCGAGCAATCAGCCCCAGCATTTT CASSRGTGASNQPQHF TRBV19 once TRBD1 TRBJ1-5
TGTGCCAGCAGCTTTTCTGCCAGCGGGATCTCCTACGAGCAGTACTTC CASSFSASGISYEQYF TRBV5-5 . TRBD2 TRBJ2-7
TGTGCCAGTAGTAGAAGGGGACAGGGGTATGAGCAGTTCTTC CASSRRGQGYEQFF TRBV19 . TRBD1 TRBJ2-1
TGTGCCAGCAGCTCGCAGGGGGTTGCTGGGGCCAACGTCCTGACTTTC CASSSQGVAGANVLTF TRBV2 . TRBD1 TRBJ2-6
TGTGCCAGCAGCAGTGCACAGGGGACAAGCTCGTACTTC CASSSAQGTSSYF TRBV3-1/TRBV3-2 . TRBD1 TRBJ2-4
TGTGCCAGCAGCGTTTACAGGGGCAGATCCGGGGAGCTGTTTTTT CASSVYRGRSGELFF TRBV7-6 . TRBD1 TRBJ2-2
TGTGCCAGCAGTTACTCCTCCGGGACAGGGTACGAGCAGTACTTC CASSYSSGTGYEQYF TRBV6-6 . TRBD1 TRBJ2-7
TGCAGTGCTAGTCCGGGCAGGGGAGGCAATCAGCCCCAGCATTTT CSASPGRGGNQPQHF TRBV20-1 . . TRBJ1-5
TGTGCCAGCAGCCCGACCTCAGGGAGGACGGGCTACACCTTC CASSPTSGRTGYTF TRBV16 . . TRBJ1-2
TGTGCCAGCAGCTCCGAACTACTAGCGCTCGACTACAATGAGCAGTTCTTC CASSSELLALDYNEQFF TRBV5-6 . TRBD2 TRBJ2-1
TGTGCCAGCAGGGGGCCTAATGAAAAACTGTTTTTT CASRGPNEKLFF TRBV28 . . TRBJ1-4
TGTGCCAGCAGTGAAGGGGCCAGGGGAGCGTACAATGAGCAGTTCTTC CASSEGARGAYNEQFF TRBV6-1 . . TRBJ2-1
TGTGCCACCAGCAGAGTTAGGACAGAGGGCAATCAGCCCCAGCATTTT CATSRVRTEGNQPQHF TRBV15 . . TRBJ1-5
TGTGCCAGCAGCCCGGGACAGCCTGAAAAACTGTTTTTT CASSPGQPEKLFF TRBV4-2 . TRBD1 TRBJ1-4
TGCGCCAGCAAGGGACTAGCGGTTTCCAATGAGCAGTTCTTC CASKGLAVSNEQFF TRBV5-1 once TRBD2 TRBJ2-1
TGTGCCAGCTCAGACGAAGTGACGACAGGACCCTACGAGCAGTACTTC CASSDEVTTGPYEQYF TRBV18 . . TRBJ2-7
TGTGCCAGCAGCTTAAAAGCGGGATGGGCAGATACGCAGTATTTT CASSLKAGWADTQYF TRBV7-3 few TRBD2 TRBJ2-3
TGTGCCACCAGTGATCTCGGGACTAGCGGGAGCTACGAGCAGTACTTC CATSDLGTSGSYEQYF TRBV24-1 . TRBD2 TRBJ2-7
TGTGCCTGGAGTGAGGGTCTAGCGGGAGGGGGGAATCAGTACTTC CAWSEGLAGGGNQYF TRBV30 . TRBD2 TRBJ2-4
TGTGCCAGCAGCCGGACAGGGGATTTCGAGCAGTACTTC CASSRTGDFEQYF TRBV12-3/TRBV12-4 . TRBD1 TRBJ2-7
TGTGCCAGCAGTTACGCTCGAGGACTAGCGGGAGTTGGGACCGGGGAGCTGTTTTTT CASSYARGLAGVGTGELFF TRBV6-2/TRBV6-3 . TRBD2 TRBJ2-2
TGCGCCAGCAGCGAGAGCTCCTATAATTCACCCCTCCACTTT CASSESSYNSPLHF TRBV5-1 . . TRBJ1-6
TGTGCCAGCAGCTCGTGGGGAGGGGGCAATCAGCCCCAGCATTTT CASSSWGGGNQPQHF TRBV5-6 . . TRBJ1-5
TGCGCCAGCAGCTACGGGACACCGGGAAACACCATATATTTT CASSYGTPGNTIYF TRBV5-1 . . TRBJ1-3
TGCAGCGTTGAGCCCGACAGGGACCCTGAAGCTTTCTTT CSVEPDRDPEAFF TRBV29-1 . TRBD1 TRBJ1-1
TGTGCCAGTAGTATCCAGGGATTCGCGGAGACCCAGTACTTC CASSIQGFAETQYF TRBV19 . . TRBJ2-5
TGTGCCACCAGTGCCCACCCACACCTCCCGGGGGAGACCCAGTACTTC CATSAHPHLPGETQYF TRBV24-1 . . TRBJ2-5
TGTGCCAGCAGCTTAGGGGGGACTAGCGGGAGGGGAGATACGCAGTATTTT CASSLGGTSGRGDTQYF TRBV7-9 few TRBD2 TRBJ2-3
TGTGCCAGCAGTTCGAGGTACAATCAGCCCCAGCATTTT CASSSRYNQPQHF TRBV27 . . TRBJ1-5
TGTGCCAGCAGTTTACGGGGGGACGGCTACGAGCAGTACTTC CASSLRGDGYEQYF TRBV27 . TRBD2 TRBJ2-7
TGTGCCAGCAGCCACCAGGGGGATGAGCAGTTCTTC CASSHQGDEQFF TRBV7-8 . TRBD1 TRBJ2-1
TGCGCCAGCAGCTTGGTCACGTCAGGGGCTGGGGCCAACGTCCTGACTTTC CASSLVTSGAGANVLTF TRBV5-1 . . TRBJ2-6
TGTGCCAGCAGCCAAGGAATTAGTCGCGGCTACGAGCAGTACTTC CASSQGISRGYEQYF TRBV3-1/TRBV3-2 . . TRBJ2-7
TGCGCCAGCAGCCATCTAATAGCGAGTACGGGGGCCTACGAGCAGTACTTC CASSHLIASTGAYEQYF TRBV4-1 . . TRBJ2-7
TGTGCCAGCAGTCTGACAGGGCTGAACTCCTATAATTCACCCCTCCACTTT CASSLTGLNSYNSPLHF TRBV27 once TRBD1 TRBJ1-6